These T cell receptor beta chains were read from a single sample in a study of early T cells in non-severe SARS-CoV-2 infection. TCRdb fed the 5' RACE reads into MiXCR, producing one record per CDR3 protein. In the table there are roughly 45,000 distinct CDR3 sequences, about 9.9% of which are singletons. Sequencing was performed on whole blood. These receptor sequences come from an adult who was a healthcare worker with PCR-confirmed SARS-CoV-2 infection or an uninfected control (not recorded which). CDR3s include the opening cysteine and the closing phenylalanine or tryptophan. The D gene is left open where the match is weak. Size is omitted from some rows. Given values are once, few, many or a class for expanded clones.

CDR3nt | CDR3aa | v_gene | d_gene | abundance | j_gene
TGTGCCAGCAGCAACGGACAACTTGGGGACACTGAAGCTTTCTTT | CASSNGQLGDTEAFF | TRBV9 | - | - | TRBJ1-1
TGCAGTGCTCATAGCGGGAGGGCCAACAATGAGCAGTTCTTC | CSAHSGRANNEQFF | TRBV20-1 | TRBD2 | - | TRBJ2-1
TGCAGTGCTCTTAGAGTGGAGCTTATGAACACTGAAGCTTTCTTT | CSALRVELMNTEAFF | TRBV20-1 | - | - | TRBJ1-1
TGTGCCAGCAGGGACCAGACTAGCGGGAGTAATACGCAGTATTTT | CASRDQTSGSNTQYF | TRBV5-4 | TRBD2 | few | TRBJ2-3
TGTGCCAGCAGTTTTCAGGGGGTCCAAGAGACCCAGTACTTC | CASSFQGVQETQYF | TRBV27 | TRBD1 | many | TRBJ2-5
TGCAGTGTCCGCCGGACACCTTACGAGCAGTACTTC | CSVRRTPYEQYF | TRBV20-1 | - | few | TRBJ2-7
TGCAGCGCCTCGACAGGGGGCGCATCCGCCGAGCAGTACTTC | CSASTGGASAEQYF | TRBV29-1 | TRBD1 | - | TRBJ2-7
TGTGCCAGCAGCCAAGTGGGACTCCATTACAATGAGCAGTTCTTC | CASSQVGLHYNEQFF | TRBV3-1 | - | - | TRBJ2-1
TGCAGCGTTGGGGCGGGAGTCAGCACAGATACGCAGTATTTT | CSVGAGVSTDTQYF | TRBV29-1 | TRBD2 | - | TRBJ2-3
TGCAGCGTTGATTTACAGTCGGGGTACATTCAGTACTTC | CSVDLQSGYIQYF | TRBV29-1 | - | - | TRBJ2-4
TGTGCCAGCAGTTGGTATAGGGGTACAGATACGCAGTATTTT | CASSWYRGTDTQYF | TRBV27 | - | many | TRBJ2-3
TGTGCCAGCAGGCGATCGTTTATAGAGACCCAGTACTTC | CASRRSFIETQYF | TRBV27 | - | many | TRBJ2-5
TGTGCCAGCAGCCCCCTTTTGGGGGTGGGCGAGCAGTACTTC | CASSPLLGVGEQYF | TRBV11-2 | - | - | TRBJ2-7
TGTGCCAGCAGCCCAGCCGGGACTAGTAACAATGAGCAGTTCTTC | CASSPAGTSNNEQFF | TRBV5-4 | TRBD2 | - | TRBJ2-1
TGTGCCAGCAGCTTGTTGGGGGCGCGGACTGAAGCTTTCTTT | CASSLLGARTEAFF | TRBV7-3 | - | many | TRBJ1-1
TGCAGTGCTAGAGATGGCAGGAATCAGCCCCAGCATTTT | CSARDGRNQPQHF | TRBV20-1 | - | - | TRBJ1-5
TGCAGCGTCGGCGCACGGGCGAGCAGGAATGAGCAGTTCTTC | CSVGARASRNEQFF | TRBV29-1 | - | once | TRBJ2-1
TGTGCCAGCAGTGACCCAGGGAGCAATCAGCCCCAGCATTTT | CASSDPGSNQPQHF | TRBV6-2/TRBV6-3 | - | few | TRBJ1-5
TGTGCCAGCAGCTCCTACACTAACAATGAGCAGTTCTTC | CASSSYTNNEQFF | TRBV7-2 | - | many | TRBJ2-1
TGCAGTGCTAGGAGACCCGTCCAAGAGACCCAGTACTTC | CSARRPVQETQYF | TRBV20-1 | - | - | TRBJ2-5
TGCAGCGTTGAGGGTATCCAAGAGACCCAGTACTTC | CSVEGIQETQYF | TRBV29-1 | - | few | TRBJ2-5
TGCAGCGTTGACCATGAGCAGTTCTTC | CSVDHEQFF | TRBV29-1 | - | - | TRBJ2-1
TGTGCCAGCAGCTCTCTTGGAGGGATTAGGGATGAGCAGTTCTTC | CASSSLGGIRDEQFF | TRBV5-5 | - | many | TRBJ2-1
TGTGCCACCACCCCGGGACACGCGAACACCGGGGAGCTGTTTTTT | CATTPGHANTGELFF | TRBV24-1 | - | few | TRBJ2-2
TGTGCCAGCAGAGAACAGGGGGGCGCCTACGAGCAGTACTTC | CASREQGGAYEQYF | TRBV2 | TRBD1 | - | TRBJ2-7
TGCAGTGCCCCTCAGGCGGGAGGAGCCGATACGCAGTATTTT | CSAPQAGGADTQYF | TRBV20-1 | TRBD2 | many | TRBJ2-3
TGTGCCTGGAGCGCACCTCGCCAATTGGAGCAGTTCTTC | CAWSAPRQLEQFF | TRBV30 | - | - | TRBJ2-1
TGCGCCGTGATTCTGTACACTGAAGCTTTCTTT | CAVILYTEAFF | TRBV29-1 | - | - | TRBJ1-1
TGTGCCAGCACGAGGGGAGACCAAGAGACCCAGTACTTC | CASTRGDQETQYF | TRBV7-2 | - | many | TRBJ2-5
TGCAGTGCTAGAGGGTTGGGTCTAAATAATTCACCCCTCCACTTT | CSARGLGLNNSPLHF | TRBV20-1 | - | - | TRBJ1-6
TGTGCCAGCAGCTTAGCGCTAGAGACCGGGGAGCTGTTTTTT | CASSLALETGELFF | TRBV7-2 | - | few | TRBJ2-2
TGTGCCAGCAGTGCCCGGGACAGGGGTTCTTCCCTCCACTTT | CASSARDRGSSLHF | TRBV12-3/TRBV12-4 | TRBD1 | many | TRBJ1-6
TGCAGTGCTAGCGACTTTAGCGGGAGAACTGCTCGGGAAAACATTCAGTACTTC | CSASDFSGRTARENIQYF | TRBV20-1 | TRBD2 | many | TRBJ2-4
TGCGCCAGCAGCTCAGCAGGGGGTGTAGACTACGAGCAGTACTTC | CASSSAGGVDYEQYF | TRBV5-1 | TRBD1 | - | TRBJ2-7
TGCAGTGCTAGAGGGGGAGGCCGTTACTATGGCTACACCTTC | CSARGGGRYYGYTF | TRBV20-1 | - | - | TRBJ1-2
TGTGCCTGGAGTGACCGGGGGGGGTTTACAGATACGCAGTATTTT | CAWSDRGGFTDTQYF | TRBV30 | TRBD2 | medium-sized | TRBJ2-3
TGTGCCTCGGGGCCCTGGACACTTGATCAGCCCCAGCATTTT | CASGPWTLDQPQHF | TRBV27 | - | many | TRBJ1-5
TGTGCCAGCAGTTTAGCCCCGGGACATCCGAATCAGCCCCAGCATTTT | CASSLAPGHPNQPQHF | TRBV28 | - | - | TRBJ1-5
TGTGCCAGCAGCGGGACAGGAGCCTACGAGCAGTACTTC | CASSGTGAYEQYF | TRBV28 | TRBD1 | many | TRBJ2-7
TGTGCCAGCAGTGAAGTTCCAGGGCGGAACACTGAAGCTTTCTTT | CASSEVPGRNTEAFF | TRBV6-1 | - | many | TRBJ1-1
TGTGCCAGCAGTTTACGATCGGACTCCTACGAGCAGTACTTC | CASSLRSDSYEQYF | TRBV28 | - | many | TRBJ2-7
TGTGCCAGCAGCCAAGGGGTCGGACTAGAAGGCCCGAGACAAGAGACCCAGTACTTC | CASSQGVGLEGPRQETQYF | TRBV4-2 | TRBD2 | few | TRBJ2-5